This T cell receptor beta chain was captured by sequencing in a study of blood T cell repertoires in COVID-19. The count of this clone is one. From germline, CDR1 is ENHRY and CDR2 SYGVKD. CDR3 length: 18 residues. The V end lost 0 bases, the J end lost 2 bases, and 16 bases lay between the germline ends. Profiling relied on immunoSEQ multiplex PCR, and the TCRdb table lists in-frame clones only, not all of them. The repertoire consists of more than 85,000 clones, with under 90% occurring once and the leading ten covering roughly 3.5%. The TCR was taken from a woman aged 70-85 years with acute or convalescent COVID-19. V and J are TRBV10-3 and TRBJ1-4; a weak D match, TRBD1 (5 bases). Sequenced sample: peripheral blood. In nucleotides, the CDR3 is TGTGCCATCAGTGAGTCGCCAGGTTCACAGGTGACTAATGAAAAACTGTTTTTT. As protein: CAISESPGSQVTNEKLFF.